A single sample is the source of the 21 T cell receptor beta chains below, sequenced in a study of beta chain features in type 1 diabetes (dated by TCRdb to 2016 to 2019). Libraries were built with the immunoSEQ multiplex PCR assay. The entire amount of isolated RNA was reverse transcribed using the High Capacity cDNA Reverse Transcription Kit, so the sequenced TCRB transcripts were expressed ones. TCRdb mirrors the immuneACCESS table, restricted to in-frame sequences. Some clones are absent from its copies; in checked studies, under half trace to an unresolved V gene, and the reason for the others is unknown. The sample table holds 500,000 to 700,000 clones, of which about 14% were seen once. The top ten clones comprise about 0.093% of the sample. Sequencing was carried out using naive CD4+ T cells from blood. The cell subset or site tag for this specimen amounts to: true naive CD4+ T cells. The receptors were sampled from a man aged 18-30 years in good health.

This clone has just a few counts. The gene calls are TRBV7-8 and TRBJ2-1; D may correspond to TRBD1 or TRBD2 (6 bases each). This CDR3 has 15 amino acids. V was clipped by 4 bases and J by 16 bases, with 26 bases between them. Germline V gene sequence: CDR1 SGHVS, CDR2 FQNEAQ. The CDR3 DNA reads as TGTGCCAGCAGCTCACAGTATGGAGCACAGGGACTTTGTTTCTTC. Translated, it gives CASSSQYGAQGLCFF.

V gene TRBV4-2 combines with J gene TRBJ1-5; 9 bases align to TRBD1. The trim removed 1 base at V and 2 bases at J, leaving 9 bases unmatched. The CDR3 has 18 residues. Germline loops: CDR1 LGHNA, CDR2 YNFKEQ. The CDR3 coding sequence is TGTGCCAGCAGCCAAGCGGGACAGGGAACCGGAGGCAATCAGCCCCAGCATTTT. This gives the protein CASSQAGQGTGGNQPQHF.

The chain uses TRBV7-2 and TRBJ2-2; no definite D call. The V end was cut by 3 bases, the J end by 5 bases, with 7 bases between. The germline V gene has CDR1 SGHTA and CDR2 FQGNSA. CDR3 length: 13 amino acids. This CDR3 is CASSFQVTGELFF. For the CDR3, the DNA is TGTGCCAGCAGCTTTCAAGTGACCGGGGAGCTGTTTTTT.

The chain recombines TRBV7-2 with TRBJ1-5; TRBD1 is a possible D gene (5 bases). Germline V gives CDR1 SGHTA, CDR2 FQGNSA. V was pared by 1 base and J by 1 base, with 14 bases between. This CDR3 region has 17 residues. Here the CDR3 reads CASSLGVLRASNQPQHF. In DNA, the CDR3 is TGTGCCAGCAGCTTAGGTGTTCTCAGGGCAAGCAATCAGCCCCAGCATTTT. Combining the CDR3 with reference TRBV7-2 and TRBJ1-5 gives the whole variable domain GAGVSQSPSNKVTEKGKDVELRCDPISGHTALYWYRQSLGQGLEFLIYFQGNSAPDKSGLPSDRFSAERTGGSVSTLTIQRTQQEDSAVYLCASSLGVLRASNQPQHFGDGTRLSIL.

This clone was observed a handful of times. A read error may produce the germline difference seen at one junction end. This rearrangement joins TRBV29-1 to TRBJ2-7; 7 positions agree with TRBD2. The V gene's germline CDR1 is SQVTM and CDR2 ANQGSEA. The CDR3 is 10 residues long. CDR3 coding DNA: TGCAGCGGCGGGGAGGGGTCGATTACCTTC. It is translated as CSGGEGSITF.

The gene calls are TRBV10-3 and TRBJ2-3; D remains unclear. CDR3 size: 13 residues. Germline V gene lookup returns CDR1 ENHRY and CDR2 SYGVKD. V was trimmed by 4 bases and J by 4 bases, leaving 9 bases between them. Here the CDR3 reads CAISVWVADTQYF. DNA of the CDR3: TGTGCCATCAGTGTTTGGGTCGCAGATACGCAGTATTTT.

The rearrangement uses TRBV4-1 and TRBJ2-7; tentatively, D is TRBD1 (5 bases). Trimming pared 1 base from V and 6 bases from J, leaving 16 bases between. Germline CDR1 MGHRA, CDR2 YSYEKL. CDR3 size: 15 residues. Here the CDR3 reads CASSQGQGATGEQYF. In DNA, the CDR3 is TGCGCCAGCAGCCAAGGGCAGGGCGCAACTGGCGAGCAGTACTTC.

The chain recombines TRBV19 with TRBJ2-7, with D maybe TRBD1 (6 bases). The germline V and J ends were trimmed by 6 bases and 0 bases, with 9 bases remaining between them. CDR3 length: 13 residues. Germline CDR1 reads LNHDA; CDR2 reads SQIVND (reference sequence). The CDR3, as DNA: TGTGCCAGTAGCCGGGACAACTCCTACGAGCAGTACTTC. It yields the protein CASSRDNSYEQYF.

This clone was seen a few times. The sample holds other DNA sequences that translate to the same CDR3. The chain employs TRBV19 and TRBJ1-1; D is possibly TRBD1 (5 bases). The CDR3 is 15 residues long. Looked up from germline, CDR1 is LNHDA and CDR2 is SQIVND (reference sequence). The germline V and J ends were trimmed by 1 base and 1 base, with 10 bases remaining between them. DNA of the CDR3: TGTGCCAGTAGTATAGGCGGGACGGCGAACACTGAAGCTTTCTTT. Translation: CASSIGGTANTEAFF.

A few counts support this clone. The DNA for the CDR3 is TGTGCCAGCAGTCTCACCCGTTATGGGAACACTGAAGCTTTCTTT. It specifies CASSLTRYGNTEAFF. This sequence joins TRBV28 and TRBJ1-1; no clear D gene. The CDR3 contains 15 residues. V lost 5 bases, J lost 1 base, and 14 bases lay in between. In germline, CDR1 is MDHEN, CDR2 SYDVKM.

This clone was counted at least ten times. This chain connects TRBV7-9 to TRBJ2-1; 11 bases fit TRBD2. The trim removed 5 bases at V and 4 bases at J, leaving 4 bases unmatched. The CDR3 is 15 residues long. The germline CDR1 and CDR2 sequences are SEHNR and FQNEAQ (reference sequence). This CDR3 reads CASSGGTSGYNEQFF. The CDR3 DNA reads TGTGCCAGCAGCGGAGGGACTAGCGGATACAATGAGCAGTTCTTC.

The rearrangement uses TRBV10-3 and TRBJ2-1, with TRBD2 as a possible D gene (6 bases). This CDR3 region has 15 residues. Germline V gene lookup returns CDR1 ENHRY and CDR2 SYGVKD. V lost 7 bases and J 8 bases, leaving 21 bases between the germline ends. This CDR3 reads CAINPGTLTPHEQFF. In DNA, the CDR3 is TGTGCCATCAACCCGGGGACTTTGACCCCCCATGAGCAGTTCTTC.

This chain uses TRBV14 with TRBJ2-3; tentative D call: TRBD1 (5 bases). The CDR3 loop spans 17 amino acids. Per the germline V gene, CDR1 is SGHDN and CDR2 is FVKESK. Trimming left V 4 bases short and J 1 base short, with 18 bases between. In nucleotides, the CDR3 is TGTGCCAGCAGCCTAATTGGGGCCACTCTCCGCACAGATACGCAGTATTTT. It is translated as CASSLIGATLRTDTQYF.

This clone was picked up a small number of times. The chain joins TRBV5-1 to TRBJ2-2, with 11 bases matching TRBD2. The CDR3 length is 16 residues. Germline assignment: CDR1 SGHRS and CDR2 YFSETQ. V lost 2 bases and J lost 5; bases outside the gene matches: 5. The CDR3 protein is CASSFHRTSGTGELFF. In DNA, the CDR3 is TGCGCCAGCAGCTTCCATAGGACTAGCGGGACCGGGGAGCTGTTTTTT.

The V and J genes are TRBV11-2 and TRBJ2-3; 9 bases map to TRBD2. The V gene end was trimmed by 4 bases and the J gene end by 5 bases; junction bases not matched to a gene: 13. Germline V CDR1 and CDR2: SGHAT, FQNNGV. This CDR3 spans 17 amino acids. The CDR3 nucleotides read TGTGCCAGCAGCTCCCAGCGGGGTAGCGGGGGAATAGATACGCAGTATTTT. Protein sequence: CASSSQRGSGGIDTQYF. Together with reference TRBV11-2 and TRBJ2-3, the CDR3 gives the full variable domain: EAGVAQSPRYKIIEKRQSVAFWCNPISGHATLYWYQQILGQGPKLLIQFQNNGVVDDSQLPKDRFSAERLKGVDSTLKIQPAKLEDSAVYLCASSSQRGSGGIDTQYFGPGTRLTVL.

This clone was seen more than once but under ten times. The chain carries TRBV7-2 and TRBJ2-4; D gene ambiguous. This CDR3 region has 14 residues. V lost 5 bases, J lost 8 bases, and 16 bases lay in between. Germline CDR1 is SGHTA and CDR2 is FQGNSA. The CDR3 nucleotides are TGTGCCAGCAGCCGATGGGCAGGTCAGGACATTCAGTACTTC. Translating gives CASSRWAGQDIQYF.

The chain combines TRBV5-8 with TRBJ2-3; 9 nucleotides align to TRBD1. This CDR3 is built from 16 residues. V gave up 2 bases and J gave up 5 bases; unmatched junction bases: 9. Germline V gene lookup returns CDR1 SGHTS and CDR2 YDEGEE. The CDR3 bases are TGTGCCAGCAGCTTATACGGGACAGGGTATATAGATACGCAGTATTTT. Residues: CASSLYGTGYIDTQYF.

There are a few counts of this clone. This CDR3 is CASSQQGTSGGDTQYF. Written as DNA, the CDR3 is TGTGCCAGCAGCCAGCAGGGGACTAGCGGGGGTGATACGCAGTATTTT. The chain links TRBV11-3 to TRBJ2-3, with 14 bases fitting TRBD2. V was clipped by 5 bases and J by 6 bases; unmatched bases: 7. CDR3 length equals 16 residues. CDR1 is SGHNT and CDR2 is YENEEA in the germline V gene.

The chain employs TRBV15 and TRBJ2-7, with D perhaps matching TRBD1 or TRBD2 (5 bases each). This CDR3 has 13 residues. V lost 5 bases and J lost 1, with 9 bases in between. Germline V gives CDR1 LNHNV, CDR2 YYDKDF (reference sequence). The CDR3 coding sequence is TGTGCCACCAGCCAGGGAGTTTCCTACGAGCAGTACTTC. Residues: CATSQGVSYEQYF.

The chain combines TRBV2 with TRBJ1-6; D is ambiguous. The CDR3 totals 13 residues. The germline V gene has CDR1 SNHLY and CDR2 FYNNEI. V was cut by 7 bases and J by 8 bases, with 12 bases left in between. The CDR3 coding sequence is TGTGCCAGCACCGACGGGAGGGATTCACCCCTCCACTTT. Encoded protein: CASTDGRDSPLHF. Full variable domain (remainder filled in from reference TRBV2 and TRBJ1-6): EPEVTQTPSHQVTQMGQEVILRCVPISNHLYFYWYRQILGQKVEFLVSFYNNEISEKSEIFDDQFSVERPDGSNFTLKIRSTKLEDSAMYFCASTDGRDSPLHFGNGTRLTVT.

There are a few counts of this clone. This chain joins TRBV12-5 and TRBJ1-1; 9 bases align to TRBD1. Germline V gives CDR1 LGHNT, CDR2 FRNRAP. After removal of 0 bases from V and 0 bases from J, the junction contained 5 bases not matched to a gene. This CDR3 is built from 17 residues. This CDR3 is CASGLVMGQGVNTEAFF. CDR3 sequence (DNA): TGTGCTAGTGGTTTGGTAATGGGACAGGGTGTGAACACTGAAGCTTTCTTT.